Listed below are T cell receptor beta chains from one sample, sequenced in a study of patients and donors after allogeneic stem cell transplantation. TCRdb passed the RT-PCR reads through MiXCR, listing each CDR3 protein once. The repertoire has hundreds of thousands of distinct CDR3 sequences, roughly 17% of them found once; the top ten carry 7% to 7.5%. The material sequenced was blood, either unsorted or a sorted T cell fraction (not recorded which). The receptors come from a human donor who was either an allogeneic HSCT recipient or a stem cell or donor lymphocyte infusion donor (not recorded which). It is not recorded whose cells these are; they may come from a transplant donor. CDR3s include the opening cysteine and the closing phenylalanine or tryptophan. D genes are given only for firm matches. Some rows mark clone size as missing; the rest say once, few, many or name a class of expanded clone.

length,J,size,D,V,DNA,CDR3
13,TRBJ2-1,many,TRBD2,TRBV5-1,TGCGCCAGCAGCTTGCTGGGAGGGGTTGAGCAGTTCTTC,CASSLLGGVEQFF
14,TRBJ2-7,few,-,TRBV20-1,TGCAGTGCTAGCATCTGGACTGAAGACTACGAGCAGTACTTC,CSASIWTEDYEQYF
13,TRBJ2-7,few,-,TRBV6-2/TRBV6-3,TGTGCCAGCACCCCTACCACGACCTACGAGCAGTACTTC,CASTPTTTYEQYF
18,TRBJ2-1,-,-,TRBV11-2,TGTGCCAGCAGCCTTACCTTTGCTGGAGGCCGACCCGGCAATGAGCAGTTCTTC,CASSLTFAGGRPGNEQFF
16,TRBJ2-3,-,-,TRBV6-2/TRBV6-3,TGTGCCAGCAGTTATCCCGGGGGCCCTGCAGTGGATACGCAGTATTTT,CASSYPGGPAVDTQYF
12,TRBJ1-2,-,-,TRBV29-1,TGCAGCGTTGAAGATATAGGGTTTGGCTACACCTTC,CSVEDIGFGYTF
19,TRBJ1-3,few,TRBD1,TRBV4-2,TGTGCCAGCAGCCTACGGGGGACAGGGGGAGCCTTATCTGGAAACACCATATATTTT,CASSLRGTGGALSGNTIYF
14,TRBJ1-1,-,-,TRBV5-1,TGCGCCAGCAGCTTGGGAGGGGGAGTCACTGAAGCTTTCTTT,CASSLGGGVTEAFF
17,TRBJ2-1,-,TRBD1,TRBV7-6,TGTGCCAGCAGCTTAGGTTACAGGGGGCCCCCTCACAATGAGCAGTTCTTC,CASSLGYRGPPHNEQFF
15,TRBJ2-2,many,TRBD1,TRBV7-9,TGTGCCAGCAGACGTGGACAGGAAAGCACCGGGGAGCTGTTTTTT,CASRRGQESTGELFF
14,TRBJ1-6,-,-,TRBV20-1,TGCAGTGCTAGCCGCGGAACGGCGGATTCACCCCTCCACTTT,CSASRGTADSPLHF
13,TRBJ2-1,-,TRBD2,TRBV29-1,TGCAGCGTCAGAGGCGGGAGCGGCAATGAGCAGTTCTTC,CSVRGGSGNEQFF
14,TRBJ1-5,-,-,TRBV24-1,TGTGCCACCAGTGAGATTGGGTGGGGTCAGCCCCAGCATTTT,CATSEIGWGQPQHF
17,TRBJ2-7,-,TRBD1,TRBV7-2,TGTGCCAGCAGCAAGTCAACGCACCGGGACAGATCCTACGAGCAGTACTTC,CASSKSTHRDRSYEQYF
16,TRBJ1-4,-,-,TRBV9,TGTGCCAGCAGCGTAGCCGGCAGCCTAAGGGATGAAAAACTGTTTTTT,CASSVAGSLRDEKLFF
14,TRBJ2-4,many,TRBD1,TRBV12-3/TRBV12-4,TGTGCCAGCAAACCGGGACAGGGGAAAAACATTCAGTACTTC,CASKPGQGKNIQYF
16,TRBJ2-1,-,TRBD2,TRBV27,TGTGCCAGCAGTCCACGAACTAGCGGGGGGGCAGGTGAGCAGTTCTTC,CASSPRTSGGAGEQFF
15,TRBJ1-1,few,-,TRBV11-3,TGTGCCAGCAGCTTAGGCGGCAAAGTGAACACTGAAGCTTTCTTT,CASSLGGKVNTEAFF
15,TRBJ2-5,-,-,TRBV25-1,TGTGCCAGCAGTGAATCTGGCAGGCGACGGGAGACCCAGTACTTC,CASSESGRRRETQYF
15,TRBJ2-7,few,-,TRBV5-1,TGCGCCAGCAGCTTGGATTCGGGGGCATTGTACGAGCAGTACTTC,CASSLDSGALYEQYF
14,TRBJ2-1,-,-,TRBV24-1,TGTGCCACCAGTGATTTAGACCCTAACAATGAGCAGTTCTTC,CATSDLDPNNEQFF
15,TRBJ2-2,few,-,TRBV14,TGTGCCAGCAGCCAAATCCCTCTAGAGACCGGGGAGCTGTTTTTT,CASSQIPLETGELFF
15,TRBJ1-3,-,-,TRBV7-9,TGTGCCAGCAGCTTAGTAGGGTTAGCTGGAAACACCATATATTTT,CASSLVGLAGNTIYF
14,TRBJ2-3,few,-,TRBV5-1,TGCGCCAGCAGCTTGACAGTCATCACAGATACGCAGTATTTT,CASSLTVITDTQYF
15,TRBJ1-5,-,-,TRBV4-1,TGCGCCAGCAGCCATAACGGGGCGGTGAATCAGCCCCAGCATTTT,CASSHNGAVNQPQHF
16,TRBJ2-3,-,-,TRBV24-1,TGTGCCACCAGTGATTTGCCAGGGAGTCCCACAGATACGCAGTATTTT,CATSDLPGSPTDTQYF
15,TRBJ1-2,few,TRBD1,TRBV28,TGTGCCAGCAGTTTCTTCATGACAGGGCGCTATGGCTACACCTTC,CASSFFMTGRYGYTF
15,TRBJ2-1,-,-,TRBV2,TGTGCCAGCAGTGCAGGACTCGCTTTCTACAATGAGCAGTTCTTC,CASSAGLAFYNEQFF
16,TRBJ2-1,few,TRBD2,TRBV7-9,TGTGCCAGCAGCCCTTCTAGCGGTCTCTCCTACAATGAGCAGTTCTTC,CASSPSSGLSYNEQFF
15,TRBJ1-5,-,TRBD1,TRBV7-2,TGTGCCAGCAGCTCAGGACAGGGCTGGTATCAGCCCCAGCATTTT,CASSSGQGWYQPQHF
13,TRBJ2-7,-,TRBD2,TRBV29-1,TGCAGCGCCCAGACTAGCGGGGGTTTCGAGCAGTACTTC,CSAQTSGGFEQYF
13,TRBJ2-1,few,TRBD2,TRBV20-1,TGCAGTGCTCCTCGTTCTAGCGGGAATGAGCAGTTCTTC,CSAPRSSGNEQFF
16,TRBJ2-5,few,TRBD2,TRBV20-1,TGCAGTGCTAGAGATAGGCGACTAGCGGGGGTAGAGACCCAGTACTTC,CSARDRRLAGVETQYF
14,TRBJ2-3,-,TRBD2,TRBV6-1,TGTGTCAGCGGGCCAGCGGGGGGAAGTGATACGCAGTATTTT,CVSGPAGGSDTQYF
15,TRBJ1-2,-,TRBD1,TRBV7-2,TGTGCCAGCAGCGCCCTAGGGACAGGGGTATATGGCTACACCTTC,CASSALGTGVYGYTF
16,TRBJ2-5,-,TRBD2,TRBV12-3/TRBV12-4,TGTGCCAGCAGTTTAATGGGACTAGCGGGAGAGGAGACCCAGTACTTC,CASSLMGLAGEETQYF
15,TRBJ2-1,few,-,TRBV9,TGTGCCAGCAGCGTAAGGGACGGACTCTACAATGAGCAGTTCTTC,CASSVRDGLYNEQFF
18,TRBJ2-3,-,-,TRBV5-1,TGCGCCAGCAGCCCCCCCAGGCTGCACCACTCTAGCACAGATACGCAGTATTTT,CASSPPRLHHSSTDTQYF
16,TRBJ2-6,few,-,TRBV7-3,TGTGCCAGCAGCCCGGGACGGCTCTCTGGGGCCAACGTCCTGACTTTC,CASSPGRLSGANVLTF
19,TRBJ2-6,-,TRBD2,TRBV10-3,TGTGCCATCAGTGAGAGGCGGGGGACTAGCGCCTCTGGGGCCAACGTCCTGACTTTC,CAISERRGTSASGANVLTF
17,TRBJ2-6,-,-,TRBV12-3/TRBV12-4,TGTGCCAGCAGTCTCCGTCTCAGGGGAGCTGGGGCCAACGTCCTGACTTTC,CASSLRLRGAGANVLTF
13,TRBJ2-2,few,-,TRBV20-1,TGCAGTGCTAACAGACACCGCACCGGGGAGCTGTTTTTT,CSANRHRTGELFF
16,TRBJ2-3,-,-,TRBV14,TGTGCCAGCAGCCAAGAAGAGGTCTTCCGCACAGATACGCAGTATTTT,CASSQEEVFRTDTQYF
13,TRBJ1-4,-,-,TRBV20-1,TGCAGTGCTAGAGAGTCTGCTACTGAAAAACTGTTTTTT,CSARESATEKLFF
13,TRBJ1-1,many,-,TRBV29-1,TGCAGCACAGTCGTGAGGGCGAACACTGAAGCTTTCTTT,CSTVVRANTEAFF
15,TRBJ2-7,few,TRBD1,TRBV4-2,TGTGCCAGCAGCCAGGGCCGGGACAGGGACTACGAGCAGTACTTC,CASSQGRDRDYEQYF
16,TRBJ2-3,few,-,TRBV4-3,TGCGCCAGCAGCCAACAGACTGGGGGGCAATTGGATACGCAGTATTTT,CASSQQTGGQLDTQYF
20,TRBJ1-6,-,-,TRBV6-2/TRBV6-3,TGTGCCAGCAGTTACTCTGCCAGTCCGGGGCATTTGGGATATAATTCACCCCTCCACTTT,CASSYSASPGHLGYNSPLHF
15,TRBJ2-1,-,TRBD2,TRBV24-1,TGTGCCACCAGCCTTACCGGGACTAGCGGGGATGAGCAGTTCTTC,CATSLTGTSGDEQFF
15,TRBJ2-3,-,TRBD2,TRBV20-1,TGCAGTGCTCGGACAATAGCGGGGGGGACAGATACGCAGTATTTT,CSARTIAGGTDTQYF
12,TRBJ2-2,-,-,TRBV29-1,TGCAGCGTTGTGAGGGTCACCGGGGAGCTGTTTTTT,CSVVRVTGELFF
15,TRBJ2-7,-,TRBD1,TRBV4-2,TGTGCCAGCAGCACCCAAGGGGGACAGGGAAGCGAGCAGTACTTC,CASSTQGGQGSEQYF
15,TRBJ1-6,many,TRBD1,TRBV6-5,TGTGCCAGCAGTTCCCCAACAGGGGTAGATTCACCCCTCCACTTT,CASSSPTGVDSPLHF
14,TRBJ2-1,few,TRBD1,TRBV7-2,TGTGCCAGCAGCTGGGACAGATTAGCCAATGAGCAGTTCTTC,CASSWDRLANEQFF